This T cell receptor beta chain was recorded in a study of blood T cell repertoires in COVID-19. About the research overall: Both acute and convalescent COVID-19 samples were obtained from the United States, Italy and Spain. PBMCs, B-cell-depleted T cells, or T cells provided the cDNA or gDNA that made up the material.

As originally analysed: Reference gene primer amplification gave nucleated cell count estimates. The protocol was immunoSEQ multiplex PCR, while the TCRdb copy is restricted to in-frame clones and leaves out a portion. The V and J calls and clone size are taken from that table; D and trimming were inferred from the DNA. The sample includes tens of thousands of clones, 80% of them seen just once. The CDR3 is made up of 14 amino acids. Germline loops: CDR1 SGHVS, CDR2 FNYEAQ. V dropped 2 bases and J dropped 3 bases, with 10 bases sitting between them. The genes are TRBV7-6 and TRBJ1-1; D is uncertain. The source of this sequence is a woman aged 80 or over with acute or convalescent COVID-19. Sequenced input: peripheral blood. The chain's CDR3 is CASSLLSRDTEAFF. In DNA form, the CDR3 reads TGTGCCAGCAGCTTATTATCCCGGGACACTGAAGCTTTCTTT.